The 27 T cell receptor beta chains below come from one sample, sequenced in a study of T cells in pancreatic ductal adenocarcinoma. No neoadjuvant therapy was given to the selected pancreatic ductal adenocarcinoma patients before their surgery. The protocol was immunoSEQ multiplex PCR, while the TCRdb copy is restricted to in-frame clones and leaves out a portion. The sample consists of about 16,000 clones, under 95% of them appearing once. Sample: PBMCs. The receptors here all came from a human donor with pancreatic ductal adenocarcinoma.

The chain employs TRBV10-3 and TRBJ2-7; 11 bases are shared with TRBD1. This CDR3 region has 13 residues. The V gene's germline CDR1 is ENHRY and CDR2 SYGVKD. The ends lost 9 bases at V and 6 bases at J; junction bases unmatched: 7. CDR3 nucleotides: TGTGCCATTGGACAGGGGGCGCGGGGCGAGCAGTACTTC. Its translation: CAIGQGARGEQYF.

V gene TRBV29-1 combines with J gene TRBJ1-6, with D maybe TRBD1 (6 bases). V lost 5 bases to trimming and J lost 0 bases, with 11 bases between them. The CDR3 totals 15 residues. Germline V CDR1 and CDR2: SQVTM, ANQGSEA. CDR3 loop: CSVMTGGSYNSPLHF. CDR3 nucleotides: TGCAGCGTTATGACAGGCGGCTCCTATAATTCACCCCTCCACTTT. The whole variable domain, filled in from reference TRBV29-1 and TRBJ1-6, reads SAVISQKPSRDICQRGTSLTIQCQVDSQVTMMFWYRQQPGQSLTLIATANQGSEATYESGFVIDKFPISRPNLTFSTLTVSNMSPEDSSIYLCSVMTGGSYNSPLHFGNGTRLTVT.

Notes on this clone: At one of its ends the junction is not consistent with the germline gene, which may arise from a read error. The rearrangement links TRBV7-3 to TRBJ2-7, with 10 bases that match TRBD1. This CDR3 is 14 amino acids long. The V gene's germline CDR1 is SGHTA and CDR2 FQGTGA. The CDR3, as DNA: TGTGCCAGCAGCTCGCAACCGGGACAGGGGCCTTTAAGGTTC. Protein sequence: CASSSQPGQGPLRF.

The DNA of the CDR3 is TGTGCCAGCAGCAAAAGGGACAGGACTAATTCACCCCTCCACTTT. Translating gives CASSKRDRTNSPLHF. The chain has TRBV21-1 and TRBJ1-6; the table's D gene call, TRBD1, was not cross checked with the DNA. TRBV21-1 is assigned pseudogene status. The CDR3 sequence is 15 residues long.

This clone occurred once. This chain uses TRBV7-7 with TRBJ2-7; a possible D gene is TRBD1 (6 bases). The CDR3 sequence is 15 residues long. The V gene's germline CDR1 is SSHAT and CDR2 FNYEAQ (reference sequence). Trimming took off 2 bases at V and 3 bases at J, with 14 bases between the two ends. The CDR3 reads CASSLNPGHLYEQYF. The CDR3 DNA is TGTGCCAGCAGCTTAAATCCGGGACACCTCTACGAGCAGTACTTC.

The chain combines TRBV7-6 with TRBJ1-1; D remains unclear. V dropped 1 base and J dropped 6 bases, with 6 bases sitting between them. Per germline, CDR1 SGHVS and CDR2 FNYEAQ. The CDR3 is 12 residues long. CDR3 DNA: TGTGCCAGCAGCTTAGTGATGGCTGAAGCTTTCTTT. Encoded protein: CASSLVMAEAFF.

This clone appeared a few times. One end of the junction varies from germline; a read error may be responsible. V is TRBV2 and J is TRBJ1-6, with 9 bases fitting TRBD1. Germline values: CDR1 SNHLY, CDR2 FYNNEI. The CDR3 is 16 residues long. The CDR3 protein is CASNEEAGTGRSPLHF. The CDR3 nucleotides are TGTGCCAGCAATGAAGAGGCCGGGACAGGGAGATCACCCCTCCACTTT.

The chain recombines TRBV6-1 with TRBJ2-1; 10 nucleotides line up with TRBD2. This CDR3 comprises 15 residues. Germline CDR1 is MNHNS and CDR2 is SASEGT. V trimming: 6 bases; J trimming: 3 bases; junction bases outside the gene matches: 5. The CDR3 bases are TGTGCCAGCAGCCCAACTAGCGGGGTCTACAATGAGCAGTTCTTC. This codes for CASSPTSGVYNEQFF.

The chain recombines TRBV6-6 with TRBJ2-7; D is perhaps TRBD1 or TRBD2 (6 bases each). Germline V gene sequence: CDR1 MNHNY, CDR2 SVGAGI (reference sequence). Trimming left V 8 bases short and J 4 bases short, with 21 bases between. There are 15 residues in the CDR3. The CDR3 nucleotides read TGTGCCAGCCGCCTTTATGGGGGGCCGATGTACGAGCAGTACTTC. Residues: CASRLYGGPMYEQYF.

The gene calls are TRBV18 and TRBJ1-4, with TRBD1 matching 9 bases. CDR3 length: 18 amino acids. The germline gives CDR1 KGHSH, CDR2 LQKENI. V was pared by 3 bases and J by 0 bases, with 8 bases of the junction left unmatched. Here the CDR3 DNA reads TGTGCCAGCTCACCTCGAGGGACAGGGACTGCAACTAATGAAAAACTGTTTTTT. Translating it yields CASSPRGTGTATNEKLFF.

Concerning this clone itself: Sequence at one end of the junction differs from germline and may be a read error. The chain joins TRBV6-1 to TRBJ2-7; the D gene is possibly TRBD2 (5 bases). The CDR3 runs 18 residues. The germline CDR1 and CDR2 sequences are MNHNS and SASEGT. CDR3 nucleotides: TGTGCCATCAGTGAGGCCGGGGATCCAAGTATATTAACCTACGAGCAGTACTTC. Translation gives CAISEAGDPSILTYEQYF.

The rearrangement links TRBV27 to TRBJ2-5; 8 bases agree with TRBD1. The CDR3 loop spans 17 amino acids. The V segment lost 4 bases and the J segment 4 bases; nucleotides outside the gene matches: 14. Germline V gene sequence: CDR1 MNHEY, CDR2 SMNVEV (reference sequence). This CDR3 is CASSSTRTGWGPETQYF. CDR3 sequence (DNA): TGTGCCAGCAGTTCCACTAGGACAGGGTGGGGTCCAGAGACCCAGTACTTC.

Here the CDR3 reads CASSLLRWGRGKGNTEAFF. The CDR3, as DNA: TGTGCCAGCAGTTTATTGAGGTGGGGCAGGGGCAAGGGGAACACTGAAGCTTTCTTT. This rearrangement joins TRBV28 to TRBJ1-1; D is perhaps TRBD1 (6 bases). This CDR3 is built from 19 residues. Germline lookup yields CDR1 MDHEN and CDR2 SYDVKM. V was pared by 1 base and J by 1 base, with 22 bases between.

The chain employs TRBV13 and TRBJ1-2; 10 nucleotides line up with TRBD1. This CDR3 is built from 15 residues. CDR1 PRHDT and CDR2 FYEKMQ come from the germline V gene (reference sequence). V lost 5 bases to trimming and J lost 4 bases; unmatched junction nucleotides: 7. CDR3 sequence (DNA): TGTGCCAGCAGCAGTGGGACAGGGGCTGGCTATGGCTACACCTTC. Protein product: CASSSGTGAGYGYTF.

The chain has TRBV4-1 and TRBJ1-1; 7 bases align to TRBD1. This CDR3 comprises 15 residues. V shed 1 base and J 5 bases; nucleotides not matched to a gene: 7. Per the germline V gene, CDR1 is MGHRA and CDR2 is YSYEKL. CDR3 region: CASSQGNDRVTEAFF. The CDR3 nucleotides are TGCGCCAGCAGCCAAGGAAACGACAGGGTGACTGAAGCTTTCTTT.

The rearrangement joins TRBV10-1 to TRBJ2-2; the match to TRBD2 covers 7 bases. The CDR3 runs to 15 residues. Germline V gene lookup returns CDR1 WNHNN and CDR2 SYGVQD (reference sequence). Trimming at V came to 7 bases and at J to 3 bases, leaving 8 bases not matched to a gene. CDR3 nucleotide sequence: TGCGCCAGCACCCCCGGGGGAGGGGACACCGGGGAGCTGTTTTTT. Its translation: CASTPGGGDTGELFF.

The rearrangement links TRBV7-2 to TRBJ2-7; D possibly corresponds to TRBD1 (7 bases). The CDR3 is 16 amino acids. The germline gives CDR1 SGHTA, CDR2 FQGNSA. V dropped 0 bases and J dropped 3 bases, with 15 bases sitting between them. The DNA of the CDR3 is TGTGCCAGCAGCTTAGCAATATGGCAGGGGGGCTACGAGCAGTACTTC. This gives the protein CASSLAIWQGGYEQYF.

The chain uses TRBV28 and TRBJ1-2; 10 bases line up with TRBD1. Germline CDR1 is MDHEN and CDR2 is SYDVKM. Trimming took 2 bases from V and 4 from J; bases not matched to a gene: 4. CDR3 length: 15 amino acids. The CDR3 DNA follows: TGTGCCAGCAGTTTAGGGGGACAGGGGCTCTATGGCTACACCTTC. This translates into CASSLGGQGLYGYTF.

This clone occurred once. The chain uses TRBV7-2 and TRBJ1-2; possibly TRBD1 for D (6 bases). The CDR3 runs to 15 residues. V was clipped by 5 bases and J by 7 bases, with 20 bases between them. Germline assignment: CDR1 SGHTA and CDR2 FQGNSA. The CDR3, as DNA: TGTGCCAGCAGCCCGAGCGGGGGGGGCGTCTTTGGCTACACCTTC. Residues: CASSPSGGGVFGYTF.

This chain joins TRBV11-3 and TRBJ2-7; 10 nucleotides align to TRBD1. V gave up 1 base and J gave up 1 base; unmatched junction bases: 10. CDR1 is SGHNT and CDR2 is YENEEA in the germline V gene. CDR3 length: 18 residues. The CDR3 sequence: CASSLATTGTGESYEQYF. The CDR3 DNA is TGTGCCAGCAGCTTAGCTACAACCGGGACAGGGGAATCCTACGAGCAGTACTTC.

The rearrangement joins TRBV7-9 to TRBJ2-1, with 11 bases that match TRBD2. CDR1 is SEHNR, CDR2 FQNEAQ, per germline (reference sequence). J was trimmed by 5 bases and V by 5 bases; bases with no gene match: 17. This CDR3 has 19 residues. CDR3 amino acids: CASSPRTRTSGLPNNEQFF. CDR3 DNA: TGTGCCAGCAGCCCCCGGACCAGGACTAGCGGGCTGCCTAACAATGAGCAGTTCTTC.

This clone is a singleton in its sample. The chain employs TRBV7-9 and TRBJ2-7, with 10 bases identical to TRBD2. Trimming took 1 base from V and 0 from J; bases not matched to a gene: 3. CDR3 length: 16 amino acids. CDR1 and CDR2 from the germline V gene are SEHNR and FQNEAQ (reference sequence). The CDR3 nucleotides are TGTGCCAGCAGCTTAGTAGCGGGAGGTCTCTCCTACGAGCAGTACTTC. Its protein is CASSLVAGGLSYEQYF.

The gene calls are TRBV2 and TRBJ2-7, with a possible D match to TRBD1 (6 bases). Germline CDR1 reads SNHLY; CDR2 reads FYNNEI. Deletions cut 5 bases from V and 3 bases from J, with 14 bases between. CDR3 size: 14 residues. CDR3 protein: CASSTQQGIYEQYF. The CDR3 nucleotides are TGTGCCAGCAGTACGCAACAGGGTATCTACGAGCAGTACTTC. Complete variable domain (other parts from reference TRBV2 and TRBJ2-7): EPEVTQTPSHQVTQMGQEVILRCVPISNHLYFYWYRQILGQKVEFLVSFYNNEISEKSEIFDDQFSVERPDGSNFTLKIRSTKLEDSAMYFCASSTQQGIYEQYFGPGTRLTVT.

The V and J genes are TRBV7-9 and TRBJ2-3; the match to TRBD2 covers 11 bases. Trimming took 2 bases from V and 3 from J; bases not matched to a gene: 10. The CDR3 is 18 amino acids. Germline lookup yields CDR1 SEHNR and CDR2 FQNEAQ (reference sequence). The CDR3 sequence is CASSLPPRLAGITDTQYF. Here the CDR3 DNA reads TGTGCCAGCAGCTTACCGCCGAGACTAGCGGGAATAACAGATACGCAGTATTTT.

This sequence joins TRBV9 and TRBJ2-2; perhaps TRBD2 as D (5 bases). This CDR3 has 15 amino acids. Germline assignment: CDR1 SGDLS and CDR2 YYNGEE. V lost 6 bases and J 4 bases, leaving 16 bases between the germline ends. The CDR3 loop reads CASTPGGQGTGELFF. The CDR3 DNA is TGTGCCAGCACCCCCGGAGGTCAAGGCACCGGGGAGCTGTTTTTT.

The V gene is TRBV5-4, the J gene TRBJ1-1, with 12 bases identical to TRBD1. Germline CDR1 and CDR2: SGHNT and YYREEE (reference sequence). J was trimmed by 3 bases and V by 4 bases; bases with no gene match: 10. This CDR3 spans 17 amino acids. CDR3 sequence: CASSGTGTGGADTEAFF. CDR3 nucleotides: TGTGCCAGCAGCGGTACCGGGACAGGGGGCGCCGACACTGAAGCTTTCTTT.

The chain is built from TRBV27 and TRBJ2-1; 12 nucleotides align to TRBD1. This CDR3 spans 19 amino acids. From germline, CDR1 is MNHEY and CDR2 SMNVEV (reference sequence). V shed 0 bases and J 0 bases; nucleotides not matched to a gene: 6. The CDR3 sequence is CASSLSPGQGASSYNEQFF. The CDR3 DNA sequence: TGTGCCAGCAGTTTATCGCCGGGACAGGGGGCGAGCTCCTACAATGAGCAGTTCTTC.